The rows below give T cell receptor beta chains drawn from one sample of a study of blood T cell repertoires in COVID-19. Sequencing used immunoSEQ multiplex PCR; TCRdb keeps in-frame clones, though not all of them. The data contain about 36,000 clones, 90% of them seen just once; the ten biggest clones take up roughly 5.2%. The sequencing sample was made of peripheral blood. The receptors were gathered from a human donor in a cohort sampled during active COVID-19. Each CDR3 is given with its conserved first and last residue.

j_call,v_call,cdr3_aa
TRBJ2-3,TRBV5-1,CASRGRLAGFLETDTQYF
TRBJ1-6,TRBV11-2,CASSLAIGSNSPLHF
TRBJ1-2,TRBV6-6,CASSPGTPYGYTF
TRBJ1-4,TRBV28,CASSATGGVNEKLFF
TRBJ2-5,TRBV19,CASSIRTEGTQYF
TRBJ2-2,TRBV19,CASSPAGLAGVLTGELFF
TRBJ2-5,TRBV5-1,CAANRGETQYF
TRBJ2-7,TRBV5-1,CASSLVGGTYEQYF
TRBJ2-1,TRBV6-5,CASSCRQREDPNEQFF
TRBJ2-2,TRBV13,CASSFSLVVGELFF
TRBJ2-1,TRBV19,CASSTWTSGNEQFF
TRBJ1-3,TRBV28,CASSLRDRVNTIYF
TRBJ1-2,TRBV3-1/TRBV3-2,CASSHAQGQGARSYGYTF
TRBJ2-3,TRBV9,CASSVSGTAQYF
TRBJ2-7,TRBV14,CASSPFRDTPYEQYF
TRBJ2-6,TRBV7-2,CASSLRVLSGANVLTF
TRBJ2-3,TRBV13,CASSLPRDMTTDTQYF
TRBJ2-6,TRBV18,CASSPPYPGANVLTF
TRBJ2-7,TRBV3-1/TRBV3-2,CASSQFAQTSGSIDEQYF
TRBJ2-3,TRBV18,CASSPLAEATDTQYF
TRBJ2-3,TRBV4-1,CASSQKNYGGRSFSTDTQYF
TRBJ2-7,TRBV3-1/TRBV3-2,CASSQVGTGVHEQYF
TRBJ2-6,TRBV18,CASSRTGASGANVLTF
TRBJ2-3,TRBV7-6,CASSLGTGGGSATQYF
TRBJ2-5,TRBV11-3,CASSTGTSGRQETQYF
TRBJ2-1,TRBV7-8,CASSTLGGRANEQFF
TRBJ1-1,TRBV19,CASSIPGTANTEAFF
TRBJ2-6,TRBV19,CASSIDQAPRPSGANVLTF
TRBJ2-2,TRBV18,CASSTLDTGELFF
TRBJ2-1,TRBV3-1/TRBV3-2,CASSQSPTGASSYNEQFF
TRBJ2-7,TRBV3-1/TRBV3-2,CASSRYNEQYF
TRBJ1-6,TRBV28,CASSFWRGRNSPLHF
TRBJ2-2,TRBV5-1,CASSFDRPNTGELFF
TRBJ2-1,TRBV2,CASRTSGSSYNEQFF
TRBJ1-5,TRBV19,CASSIYDRLDNQPQHF
TRBJ2-7,TRBV28,CASSPTLREQYF
TRBJ2-3,TRBV18,CASSPDGQATDTQYF
TRBJ1-2,TRBV10-2,CASSEDTANYGYTF
TRBJ2-2,TRBV2,CASSDGAGRTGELFF
TRBJ1-1,TRBV28,CASSFLGGLMNTEAFF
TRBJ1-6,TRBV4-3,CASSQEFRNNSPLHF
TRBJ2-3,TRBV24-1,CATSDLNRGSTDTQYF
TRBJ2-1,TRBV28,CASSGSLFIKFF
TRBJ2-7,TRBV28,CASLGQGADEQYF
TRBJ2-3,TRBV6-4,CASSRDYGTDTQYF
TRBJ2-5,TRBV5-1,CASSPGRTSGEIEETQYF
TRBJ1-4,TRBV3-1/TRBV3-2,CASSQVDRGGEKLFF
TRBJ2-7,TRBV10-3,CAISVPPGREQYF
TRBJ2-6,TRBV2,CATASSGANVLTF
TRBJ2-1,TRBV27,CASSPSDRGTLAGGYNEQFF
TRBJ1-2,TRBV28,CASSFGRYYGYTF
TRBJ1-1,TRBV7-9,CASSFDRSQAFF
TRBJ2-5,TRBV7-2,CASSLAGGSQETQYF
TRBJ2-5,TRBV11-2,CASSPVAGGPGETQYF